The subject of this entry is one T cell receptor (beta chain). Its antigen is still unknown. Isolation of CD4+ and CD8+ T cells from PBMCs was achieved by sorting. RNA extraction and reverse transcription yielded cDNA as sequencing template. Using immunoSEQ multiplex PCR, the repertoire was profiled, and TCRdb retains in-frame clones only, with some absent. The sample lists roughly 250,000 clones, 67% seen once, with 1% to 1.5% in the top ten. Germline lookup yields CDR1 MNHEY and CDR2 SMNVEV (reference sequence). CDR3 size: 15 residues. Trimming pared 3 bases from V and 0 bases from J, leaving 11 bases between. This sample was included in a study of CD8+ T cells in alopecia areata. Study context: Oral tofacitinib, 5 to 10 mg twice daily, was given in an open-label trial. General observations from the study: Affected lesional scalp, above all in alopecia totalis/universalis, was more clonal than normal scalp.

The TCR comes from a human donor with alopecia areata. The J gene is TRBJ1-2, the V gene TRBV27, with a possible D match to TRBD1 (5 bases). The sequencing used CD4+ T cells sorted from blood, collected at week 0. The CDR3 protein is CASSFQGTSNYGYTF. CDR3 nucleotides: TGTGCCAGCAGTTTCCAGGGCACTTCTAACTATGGCTACACCTTC.